This T cell receptor beta chain was identified in a study of blood T cell repertoires in COVID-19. The wider study: Whether acute or convalescent, the COVID-19 samples came from the United States, Italy and Spain.

Per the germline V gene, CDR1 is SGDLS and CDR2 is YYNGEE. Between the trimmed V and J ends, which lost 5 bases and 2 bases, there was a span of 11 bases. The CDR3 length is 14 residues. Authors' analysis steps: Quantification of nucleated cells was approximated via reference gene primer amplification. Produced via immunoSEQ multiplex PCR; TCRdb's table is partial and in-frame only. That table gives V, J and clone size, and the DNA gave D and trimming. This table holds some 400,000 clones, around 90% found once. Sequenced material: peripheral blood. The TCR comes from a man younger than 35 with active or convalescent COVID-19. The rearrangement links TRBV9 to TRBJ1-3; weak D call: TRBD1 (5 bases). This CDR3 is CASSRTGAGNTIYF. CDR3 coding DNA: TGTGCCAGCAGTCGCACAGGAGCTGGAAACACCATATATTTT.